This T cell receptor beta chain was captured by sequencing in a study of identifying expanded T cells in peripheral blood. Findings and limits, study-wide: Clone count variance between roughly 2-week samples rose with total template count.

The table came from immunoSEQ multiplex PCR; TCRdb's copy has only in-frame clones and leaves some out. The sample has 95,000 to 100,000 clones, roughly 89% seen once. There are a few counts of this clone. Its antigen is currently unknown. Trimming removed 6 bases from V and 2 bases from J, with 8 bases in between. There are 13 residues in the CDR3. Looked up from germline, CDR1 is LNHDA and CDR2 is SQIVND (reference sequence). This chain links TRBV19 with TRBJ1-5; no definite D call. This sequence originates from a person aged 18-70 years in good health. Sequencing used blood. The CDR3 DNA sequence: TGTGCCAGTAGGAGGGAACGCAATCAGCCCCAGCATTTT. Its protein is CASRRERNQPQHF.